The 9 T cell receptor beta chains below come from one sample, sequenced in a study of shared clonotypes between healthy human individuals. Sequenced by immunoSEQ multiplex PCR; TCRdb stores in-frame clones only, minus some. The sample carries about 960,000 clones, approximately 76% recorded once. Sequencing used memory CD4+ T cells sorted from blood. Regarding subset: CD45RA-negative fraction. Every receptor here comes from a man younger than 30 in good health.

This chain joins TRBV5-6 and TRBJ2-7, with D possibly being TRBD1 (5 bases). Germline CDR1 is SGHDT and CDR2 is YYEEEE. CDR3 size: 13 residues. Trimming stripped 3 bases from V and 2 bases from J, with 9 bases between. Here the CDR3 reads CASSSTGTYEQYF. The DNA of the CDR3 is TGTGCCAGCAGCTCCACAGGAACCTACGAGCAGTACTTC.

V is TRBV2 and J is TRBJ2-7, with D possibly TRBD2 on 7 matching bases. CDR3 length: 13 amino acids. Germline V CDR1 and CDR2: SNHLY, FYNNEI. Trimming pared 8 bases from V and 0 bases from J, leaving 11 bases between. In DNA form, the CDR3 reads TGTGCCAGCTTGGGGGGGCTCTCCTACGAGCAGTACTTC. This translates into CASLGGLSYEQYF.

The chain combines TRBV5-1 with TRBJ2-5; D not certain. V gave up 0 bases and J gave up 2 bases, with 14 bases separating them. Germline lookup yields CDR1 SGHRS and CDR2 YFSETQ. The CDR3 covers 16 residues. CDR3 in DNA: TGCGCCAGCAGCTTGGTTCTCAGTAACAGTCAAGAGACCCAGTACTTC. Protein sequence: CASSLVLSNSQETQYF.

This clone has a handful of counts. V and J are TRBV28 and TRBJ1-2; D may be TRBD1 (6 bases). The CDR3 extends over 15 amino acids. Trimming removed 2 bases at V and 1 base at J, with 11 bases between. The germline V gene encodes CDR1 MDHEN and CDR2 SYDVKM. CDR3 sequence (DNA): TGTGCCAGCAGTTTAGAGGACAGCAATAACTATGGCTACACCTTC. Its protein product is CASSLEDSNNYGYTF.

The J gene is TRBJ2-3, the V gene TRBV7-2; a possible D gene is TRBD1 (5 bases). CDR3 size: 15 residues. The V end was cut by 3 bases, the J end by 4 bases, with 14 bases between. Germline CDR1 is SGHTA and CDR2 is FQGNSA. CDR3 DNA sequence: TGTGCCAGCAGCTTTCAACAGGCACATCCAGATACGCAGTATTTT. This codes for CASSFQQAHPDTQYF.

The V and J genes are TRBV18 and TRBJ2-1; D is possibly TRBD1 (5 bases). The CDR3 is 12 residues long. Trimming removed 3 bases from V and 12 bases from J, with 12 bases in between. Germline V lookup: CDR1 KGHSH, CDR2 LQKENI. The CDR3 loop reads CASSPDSPGQFF. CDR3 nucleotide sequence: TGTGCCAGCTCACCCGACAGTCCGGGGCAGTTCTTC.

This clone turned up a few times. This chain links TRBV28 with TRBJ2-7; 10 positions agree with TRBD2. V dropped 5 bases and J dropped 5; count of bases not matched to a gene: 12. Germline CDR1 MDHEN, CDR2 SYDVKM. The CDR3 is 16 residues long. The CDR3 region has the DNA TGTGCCAGCAGTAAACCGGCTCTAGCGGGGGCAAACGAGCAGTACTTC. It encodes CASSKPALAGANEQYF.

This clone was recorded many times. The DNA for the CDR3 is TGTGCCAGCAGCCGGACTAGCGGGAGTCGCAGGGAGCTGTTTTTT. Amino acid sequence: CASSRTSGSRRELFF. The V gene is TRBV7-2, the J gene TRBJ2-2; the match to TRBD2 covers 13 bases. The germline V gene encodes CDR1 SGHTA and CDR2 FQGNSA. CDR3 size: 15 residues. The V and J ends lost 5 bases and 9 bases, in that order; junction bases with no gene match: 6.

The chain combines TRBV7-2 with TRBJ2-3; D possibly corresponds to TRBD2 (5 bases). The CDR3 is made up of 15 amino acids. V shed 4 bases and J shed 5 bases, with 16 bases lying between them. CDR1 is SGHTA and CDR2 is FQGNSA in the germline V gene. CDR3 nucleotides: TGTGCCAGCAGCTCTCCGGGATCCTTGGGAGATACGCAGTATTTT. This gives the protein CASSSPGSLGDTQYF.